This T cell receptor beta chain emerged from a study of blood T cell repertoires in COVID-19. Clones were read by immunoSEQ multiplex PCR, and TCRdb kept only the in-frame ones, dropping some. Of 100,000 or so clones detected, approximately 83% appear once; the ten largest clones hold 2% to 3%. The CDR3 totals 18 residues. Germline V gives CDR1 SGDLS, CDR2 YYNGEE. Trimming removed 3 bases at V and 2 bases at J, with 20 bases between. The sequencing sample was made of PBMCs or T cells enriched from blood (not recorded which). This clonotype was sampled from a woman between 45 and 60 years old who had recovered from COVID-19. The chain recombines TRBV9 with TRBJ2-2; tentative D call: TRBD1 (6 bases). The CDR3 DNA sequence: TGTGCCAGCAGCGGCGTGACAGGAAGGGACCCAAACACCGGGGAGCTGTTTTTT. It is translated as CASSGVTGRDPNTGELFF.